This T cell receptor (beta chain) was found in a study of T-cell reconstitution after alpha-beta-depleted transplantation in children. Unique molecular identifiers were incorporated when the TCRbeta library was constructed. Using its own MiXCR run on the PCR reads, TCRdb lists one record per CDR3 protein. The sample has around 250,000 distinct CDR3 sequences; approximately 9.6% are singletons. V lost 2 bases and J 2 bases, leaving 12 bases between the germline ends. The CDR3 extends over 15 amino acids. From germline, CDR1 is KGHSH and CDR2 LQKENI. There are a few counts of this clonotype. The chain employs TRBV18 and TRBJ1-1; a possible D gene is TRBD1 (5 bases). This TCR came from a human donor who donated a stem cell graft to a child with SCID. Sample: PBMCs from the stem cell graft donor, taken from the stem cell graft. CDR3 loop: CASSPRQGDNTEAFF. The CDR3 region has the DNA TGTGCCAGCTCACCAAGGCAGGGCGATAACACTGAAGCTTTCTTT.